This TCR beta chain was observed in a study of cytomegalovirus exposure and HLA in healthy donors. General study results and limits: Likely technical artifact: a cluster of highly shared sequence variants. Certain indistinguishable V segments, among them TRBV6-2 and TRBV6-3, were excluded. V- and J-gene trimming of TCR beta was linked (in a later analysis) to a missense DCLRE1C variant.

This CDR3 comprises 13 residues. V lost 7 bases and J 3 bases, leaving 12 bases between the germline ends. The V gene's germline CDR1 is MNHEY and CDR2 SVGAGI. The donors gave bone marrow, and they were healthy. The PCR made use of 60 Vbeta and 13 Jbeta primers. The table came from immunoSEQ multiplex PCR; TCRdb's copy has only in-frame clones and leaves some out. The sample has around 200,000 clones, around 80% seen once. This clone came up once. Antigen unknown. The TCR sequence derives from a man aged 40-55 years in good health and CMV-seronegative. The specimen sequenced was PBMCs. The rearrangement joins TRBV6-5 to TRBJ1-2; no clear D gene. The chain's CDR3 is CASKEAGHYGYTF. The CDR3 DNA follows: TGTGCCAGCAAGGAGGCAGGACACTATGGCTACACCTTC.